This T cell receptor (beta chain) was found in a study of blood T cell repertoires in COVID-19. Study context: Collection of acute and convalescent COVID-19 samples took place in the United States, Italy and Spain. Sample material is recorded as cDNA or gDNA derived from T cells, B-cell-depleted T cells, or PBMCs.

Germline V CDR1 and CDR2: LGHDT, YNNKEL (reference sequence). V was clipped by 4 bases and J by 6 bases, with 13 bases between them. CDR3 length: 14 residues. Original methodology: Amplification of reference gene primers provided the estimated nucleated cell counts. Data came from immunoSEQ multiplex PCR; TCRdb stores just in-frame clones and leaves some out. The D gene and trimming were derived from the DNA, and the V and J assignments and clone size from that table. Here the sample spans around 140,000 clones, roughly three quarters being singletons. The chain combines TRBV3-1 (or the pseudogene TRBV3-2) with TRBJ1-5, with D uncertain. Source material: peripheral blood. The sequence came from a woman in her 70s with acute or convalescent COVID-19. The CDR3 region is CASSPAEGGQPQHF. The DNA for the CDR3 is TGTGCCAGCAGCCCCGCGGAGGGAGGTCAGCCCCAGCATTTT.